This T cell receptor (beta chain) was documented in a study of technical replicates of blood from a handful of donors. J gave up 0 bases and V 3 bases, and 5 bases lay outside the gene matches. CDR1 and CDR2 (germline): SGHRS, YFSETQ. The CDR3 runs to 16 residues. Generated by immunoSEQ multiplex PCR, the TCRdb table keeps only in-frame clones and is missing some. The data contain tens of thousands of clones, 85% to 95% of them singletons. The material sequenced was T cells isolated from PBMCs. The genes are TRBV5-1 and TRBJ2-2; 7 positions agree with TRBD1. This sequence originates from a human donor in good health. The CDR3 DNA is TGCGCCAGCAGCTACTGGACAGGCTCGAACACCGGGGAGCTGTTTTTT. It is translated as CASSYWTGSNTGELFF.